This T cell receptor beta chain comes out of a study of blood T cell repertoires in COVID-19. Study-wide context: Samples taken during acute and convalescent COVID-19 were collected in the United States, Italy and Spain. PBMCs, B-cell-depleted T cells, or T cells were the source of the cDNA or gDNA that made up the material.

Per the original data handling: Using reference gene primer amplification, nucleated cell counts were estimated. Clones were sequenced by immunoSEQ multiplex PCR, and TCRdb holds only the in-frame ones, with some missing. D and trimming come from the DNA, and the V and J calls and clone size come from that table. Of roughly 98,000 clones in the sample, roughly 80% were seen once. Germline lookup yields CDR1 SGHRS and CDR2 YFSETQ. The CDR3 has 14 residues. V was clipped by 4 bases and J by 3 bases, with 13 bases between them. Material for sequencing was peripheral blood. This chain uses TRBV5-1 with TRBJ1-1; a weak D match, TRBD1 (5 bases). The origin of this receptor is a man in his 70s with active or convalescent COVID-19. The CDR3 loop reads CASSTWGVDTEAFF. CDR3 DNA: TGCGCCAGCAGCACCTGGGGGGTAGACACTGAAGCTTTCTTT.